Listed here are 29 T cell receptor beta chains from one sample, sequenced in a study of cytomegalovirus exposure and HLA in healthy donors. This PCR relied on a set of 60 Vbeta primers and 13 Jbeta primers. TCRdb's table, derived via immunoSEQ multiplex PCR, lists solely in-frame clones and lacks some. The sample holds fewer than 100,000 clones; less than 80% are singletons and the top ten take roughly 4%. Material: PBMCs. The receptors originated from a middle-aged woman in good health and CMV-seropositive.

Written as DNA, the CDR3 is TGTGCCATCAGGAGGTATAGCGGGAGCAATGAGCAGTTCTTC. As protein: CAIRRYSGSNEQFF. V gene TRBV10-3 combines with J gene TRBJ2-1; TRBD2 agrees at 9 bases. This CDR3 spans 14 amino acids. Germline assignment: CDR1 ENHRY and CDR2 SYGVKD. The ends lost 6 bases at V and 6 bases at J; junction bases unmatched: 6.

The gene calls are TRBV18 and TRBJ2-1; TRBD2 is a possible D gene (6 bases). The CDR3 length is 12 residues. V was clipped by 3 bases and J by 14 bases, with 14 bases between them. Germline V gene data show CDR1 as KGHSH and CDR2 as LQKENI. Written as DNA, the CDR3 is TGTGCCAGCTCACCGGGAGAGACGGGGGAGTTCTTC. Its translation is CASSPGETGEFF.

V and J are TRBV27 and TRBJ2-7; D uncertain. CDR1 and CDR2 (germline): MNHEY, SMNVEV (reference sequence). V was cut by 3 bases and J by 3 bases, with 12 bases left in between. The CDR3 is 14 amino acids. This chain's CDR3 is CASSFFFTHYEQYF. CDR3 nucleotide sequence: TGTGCCAGCAGTTTTTTTTTCACTCACTACGAGCAGTACTTC.

V and J are TRBV18 and TRBJ1-2; 7 bases fit TRBD1. The CDR3 spans 18 residues. The junction had 15 bases not matched to a gene; V was cut back by 3 bases and J by 2 bases. Germline-derived CDR1 and CDR2 are KGHSH and LQKENI. CDR3 sequence (DNA): TGTGCCAGCTCACCGAACAGACAGGGAGTTGGAGGGAACTATGGCTACACCTTC. Protein: CASSPNRQGVGGNYGYTF. Full variable domain (missing parts from reference TRBV18 and TRBJ1-2): NAGVMQNPRHLVRRRGQEARLRCSPMKGHSHVYWYRQLPEEGLKFMVYLQKENIIDESGMPKERFSAEFPKEGPSILRIQQVVRGDSAAYFCASSPNRQGVGGNYGYTFGSGTRLTVV.

CDR3 sequence reads: CASKETGGYSYEQYF. In DNA form, the CDR3 reads TGCGCCAGCAAGGAGACAGGGGGTTATTCCTACGAGCAGTACTTC. V is TRBV10-2 and J is TRBJ2-7; 9 bases are shared with TRBD1. Germline CDR1 is WSHSY and CDR2 is SAAADI. The V segment lost 7 bases and the J segment 1 base; nucleotides outside the gene matches: 8. The CDR3 totals 15 residues.

The V and J genes are TRBV11-2 and TRBJ2-7; the match to TRBD2 covers 8 bases. CDR1 and CDR2 (germline): SGHAT, FQNNGV. The CDR3 covers 15 residues. V shed 0 bases, J shed 3 bases, and the junction held 4 bases outside the gene matches. CDR3 DNA: TGTGCCAGCAGCTTAGATGCGGGAGGCCGCTACGAGCAGTACTTC. Encoded protein: CASSLDAGGRYEQYF.

In DNA form, the CDR3 reads TGTGCCAGCAGCGCCAGCCTTCAGCGGCTCAGCACAGATACGCAGTATTTT. Its translation: CASSASLQRLSTDTQYF. The chain carries TRBV9 and TRBJ2-3; TRBD2 might be the D (5 bases). Deletions cut 3 bases from V and 0 bases from J, with 17 bases between. This CDR3 is built from 17 residues. The V gene's germline CDR1 is SGDLS and CDR2 YYNGEE.

J is TRBJ2-3 and V is TRBV5-1, with 8 bases lining up with TRBD1. V shed 1 base, J shed 0 bases, and the junction held 1 base outside the gene matches. Looked up from germline, CDR1 is SGHRS and CDR2 is YFSETQ. This CDR3 has 15 residues. The DNA of the CDR3 is TGCGCCAGCAGCTTGTACAGGGGGAGCACAGATACGCAGTATTTT. It yields the protein CASSLYRGSTDTQYF.

Worth noting for this clone: A read error may produce the germline difference seen at one junction end. This same CDR3 is encoded by further DNA sequences in the sample. The V gene is TRBV5-1, the J gene TRBJ1-4, with D perhaps matching TRBD1 (5 bases). The CDR3 covers 14 residues. Germline-derived CDR1 and CDR2 are SGHRS and YFSETQ. The DNA of the CDR3 is TGCGCCAGCAGCTCGACAGCAACTAATGAAAAGCTGTTTTTT. This sequence encodes CASSSTATNEKLFF.

This clone was counted a single time. The CDR3 loop is CASSYREASYNEQFF. The CDR3 DNA is TGTGCCAGCAGTTACCGGGAGGCCTCCTACAATGAGCAGTTCTTC. The chain carries TRBV6-6 and TRBJ2-1, with 7 bases matching TRBD2. CDR3 length equals 15 residues. The germline gives CDR1 MNHNY, CDR2 SVGAGI (reference sequence). V lost 2 bases to trimming and J lost 0 bases; unmatched junction nucleotides: 1.

The rearrangement joins TRBV6-1 to TRBJ2-3, with D possibly matching TRBD2 (5 bases). This CDR3 comprises 13 residues. V was pared by 7 bases and J by 3 bases, with 11 bases between. Germline-derived CDR1 and CDR2 are MNHNS and SASEGT. In nucleotides, the CDR3 is TGTGCCAGCATTGCCCCGGGGACAGATACGCAGTATTTT. It encodes CASIAPGTDTQYF.

The chain joins TRBV2 to TRBJ2-3; TRBD2 aligns across 7 bases. Per the germline V gene, CDR1 is SNHLY and CDR2 is FYNNEI. CDR3 length: 16 residues. The V and J ends lost 4 bases and 1 base, in that order; junction bases with no gene match: 8. The CDR3 sequence: CASSGSWGGGTDTQYF. The CDR3 DNA sequence: TGTGCCAGCAGTGGCTCATGGGGGGGAGGCACAGATACGCAGTATTTT.

The V and J genes are TRBV6-5 and TRBJ1-2; D is perhaps TRBD1 (6 bases). Trimming shortened V by 0 bases and J by 10 bases, and 18 bases separated the two germline ends. Per the germline V gene, CDR1 is MNHEY and CDR2 is SVGAGI. The CDR3 extends over 15 amino acids. The CDR3 loop reads CASSYSFGQQDDYTF. CDR3 coding DNA: TGTGCCAGCAGTTACTCGTTCGGACAGCAGGATGACTACACCTTC.

Only a few counts were recorded for this clone. The chain combines TRBV15 with TRBJ2-1; 12 bases map to TRBD2. Germline assignment: CDR1 LNHNV and CDR2 YYDKDF (reference sequence). The J segment lost 5 bases and the V segment lost 0 bases, leaving 17 bases of the junction unmatched. The CDR3 is made up of 21 amino acids. The CDR3 nucleotides are TGTGCCACCAGCAGAGATGAATTTTGGGCTAGCGGGAGGGCCGGGCACAATGAGCAGTTCTTC. Translated, it gives CATSRDEFWASGRAGHNEQFF.

Comment on this clone: The final CDR3 position lacks the conserved phenylalanine or tryptophan, pointing to a likely read error. V is TRBV27 and J is TRBJ1-2, with D tentatively TRBD1 (5 bases). Germline CDR1 is MNHEY and CDR2 is SMNVEV (reference sequence). V was cut by 7 bases and J by 8 bases, with 20 bases left in between. CDR3 length: 14 residues. In DNA, the CDR3 is TGTGCCAGCAAAGTTTATGCGGGGCAGGGAGGCTACACCCTC. Residues: CASKVYAGQGGYTL.

The chain carries TRBV7-9 and TRBJ2-2, with TRBD2 as a possible D gene (6 bases). The CDR3 is 17 residues long. The V end lost 0 bases, the J end lost 4 bases, and 15 bases lay between the germline ends. CDR1 and CDR2 (germline): SEHNR, FQNEAQ (reference sequence). CDR3 sequence reads: CASSLAKRGDFTGELFF. The CDR3 DNA reads TGTGCCAGCAGCTTAGCCAAGCGAGGGGACTTCACCGGGGAGCTGTTTTTT.

On this clone: Other DNA sequences in the same sample also yield this CDR3. The chain couples TRBV5-1 to TRBJ1-2; possible D gene TRBD1, 6 bases. V was cut by 4 bases and J by 4 bases, with 11 bases left in between. Germline lookup yields CDR1 SGHRS and CDR2 YFSETQ. The CDR3 has 13 amino acids. The CDR3 DNA reads as TGCGCCAGCAGCCCGGACAGAGGCTATGGCTACACCTTC. Its translation: CASSPDRGYGYTF.

The V call is TRBV2, the J call TRBJ2-7; D might be TRBD1 (5 bases). Germline V gene sequence: CDR1 SNHLY, CDR2 FYNNEI. V lost 3 bases and J lost 4, with 7 bases in between. The CDR3 loop spans 12 amino acids. The CDR3 DNA reads as TGTGCCAGCAGTGAGACAGAATACGAGCAGTACTTC. It encodes CASSETEYEQYF.

The chain is built from TRBV28 and TRBJ1-4; TRBD1 matches 10 bases. The germline V gene has CDR1 MDHEN and CDR2 SYDVKM. The V and J ends lost 3 bases and 4 bases, in that order; junction bases with no gene match: 5. The CDR3 runs 16 residues. CDR3 sequence: CASSLGGTGVNEKLFF. In DNA form, the CDR3 reads TGTGCCAGCAGTTTGGGGGGGACAGGGGTTAATGAAAAACTGTTTTTT.

The V call is TRBV12-2, the J call TRBJ2-5; the table's D call, TRBD2, has no DNA check behind it. TRBV12-2 is given as a pseudogene. The length of the CDR3 is 15 residues. The DNA of the CDR3 is TGTGCAAGTCGCTTAGTTTATTCGGTGAGGGAGACCCAGTACTTC. Its protein is CASRLVYSVRETQYF.

The rearrangement links TRBV5-6 to TRBJ2-1, with 7 bases identical to TRBD2. J lost 2 bases, V lost 4 bases, and 9 bases had no gene match. The CDR3 contains 16 residues. CDR1 is SGHDT and CDR2 is YYEEEE in the germline V gene. The CDR3 DNA reads as TGTGCCAGCAGCGGAGAGACTAGCCCCACCTACAATGAGCAGTTCTTC. Residues: CASSGETSPTYNEQFF.

The rearrangement uses TRBV29-1 and TRBJ2-2; D is possibly TRBD1 (6 bases). Per the germline V gene, CDR1 is SQVTM and CDR2 is ANQGSEA. Trimming cost V 6 bases and J 2 bases, with 19 bases left between them. This CDR3 comprises 16 residues. DNA of the CDR3: TGCAGCGTCATCACCCGGGACAAGGGAAACACCGGGGAGCTGTTTTTT. Protein: CSVITRDKGNTGELFF.

This chain uses TRBV28 with TRBJ1-1, with a possible D match to TRBD1 (5 bases). Germline CDR1 reads MDHEN; CDR2 reads SYDVKM. V gave up 4 bases and J gave up 10 bases, with 16 bases separating them. There are 13 residues in the CDR3. In nucleotides, the CDR3 is TGTGCCAGCAGTTCCTTCGGCTCGGGGGTAGCTTTCTTT. Translation: CASSSFGSGVAFF.

As DNA, the CDR3 is TGTGCCAGCAGCCAAAGGAGGGGCAGGGCACACTACGAGCAGTACTTC. Amino acid sequence: CASSQRRGRAHYEQYF. This chain connects TRBV27 to TRBJ2-7; TRBD2 might be the D (6 bases). The V end lost 6 bases, the J end lost 3 bases, and 21 bases lay between the germline ends. CDR3 length equals 16 residues. Germline V lookup: CDR1 MNHEY, CDR2 SMNVEV (reference sequence).

The chain uses TRBV6-6 and TRBJ2-7; D call uncertain. CDR1 and CDR2 from the germline V gene are MNHNY and SVGAGI (reference sequence). Trimming took off 2 bases at V and 3 bases at J, with 5 bases between the two ends. The CDR3 totals 12 residues. The CDR3 bases are TGTGCCAGCAGTTACCTCTACTACGAGCAGTACTTC. Protein sequence: CASSYLYYEQYF.

This chain connects TRBV6-1 to TRBJ1-1; tentatively, D is TRBD1 (5 bases). This CDR3 has 14 residues. V gave up 6 bases and J gave up 2 bases, with 13 bases separating them. CDR1 is MNHNS, CDR2 SASEGT, per germline. CDR3 DNA: TGTGCCAGCAGACAGCAGGGTATTAACACTGAAGCTTTCTTT. Its protein product is CASRQQGINTEAFF.

The chain recombines TRBV19 with TRBJ2-5; 10 positions agree with TRBD1. Trimming cost V 8 bases and J 4 bases; bases outside gene matches: 10. Germline CDR1 LNHDA, CDR2 SQIVND (reference sequence). This CDR3 is built from 15 residues. The CDR3 nucleotides read TGTGCCAGTTTAGCCGGGACAGGGGTTGGAGAGACCCAGTACTTC. Amino acids: CASLAGTGVGETQYF.

This chain links TRBV6-5 with TRBJ2-7, with 7 bases identical to TRBD2. From germline, CDR1 is MNHEY and CDR2 SVGAGI. V trimming: 2 bases; J trimming: 0 bases; junction bases outside the gene matches: 7. This CDR3 is built from 16 residues. DNA of the CDR3: TGTGCCAGCAGTTACCTCGGGGGGTCAAGCTCCTACGAGCAGTACTTC. Residues: CASSYLGGSSSYEQYF.

This clone has only one observation. V is TRBV5-6 and J is TRBJ1-1, with 9 bases identical to TRBD1. V lost 4 bases to trimming and J lost 7 bases; unmatched junction nucleotides: 8. This CDR3 has 14 amino acids. The V gene's germline CDR1 is SGHDT and CDR2 YYEEEE. Here the CDR3 DNA reads TGTGCCAGCAGCAATACAGGGGGCGCTCATGAAGCTTTCTTT. This encodes CASSNTGGAHEAFF.